These 13 T cell receptor beta chains originate from one sample sequenced in a study of shared clonotypes between healthy human individuals. Measured with immunoSEQ multiplex PCR; TCRdb has only the in-frame clones, and not every one. The sample yields roughly 2.6 million clones, around nine tenths seen once. The sample taken for sequencing was naive CD4+ T cells sorted from blood. Subset defined: CD45RA+ positively selected. Receptors were obtained from a man younger than 35 in good health.

The chain carries TRBV10-3 and TRBJ1-4; D gene uncertain. The CDR3 extends over 15 amino acids. Germline CDR1 is ENHRY and CDR2 is SYGVKD. Trimming took off 2 bases at V and 4 bases at J, with 11 bases between the two ends. The CDR3 region has the DNA TGTGCCATCAGTGAGCAGAGGGCAAATAATGAAAAACTGTTTTTT. Translation gives CAISEQRANNEKLFF.

J is TRBJ1-5 and V is TRBV7-2; maybe TRBD1 (5 bases). Trimming cost V 1 base and J 4 bases, with 11 bases left between them. This CDR3 spans 15 amino acids. CDR1 is SGHTA and CDR2 is FQGNSA in the germline V gene. CDR3 in DNA: TGTGCCAGCAGCTTAGTTCAGGGTATGAATCAGCCCCAGCATTTT. It encodes CASSLVQGMNQPQHF.

The genes are TRBV2 and TRBJ2-7, with TRBD2 matching over 13 bases. Trimming removed 3 bases from V and 3 bases from J; junction bases left unmatched: 8. Germline V gives CDR1 SNHLY, CDR2 FYNNEI. The CDR3 spans 17 residues. The CDR3 DNA reads as TGTGCCAGCAGTGATTACCCGGGACTAGCGGGGCTCTACGAGCAGTACTTC. Amino acid sequence: CASSDYPGLAGLYEQYF.

V usage is TRBV5-1 and J usage is TRBJ1-1, with 7 bases fitting TRBD1. The CDR3 is made up of 13 amino acids. The V segment lost 0 bases and the J segment 7 bases; nucleotides outside the gene matches: 3. Germline V lookup: CDR1 SGHRS, CDR2 YFSETQ. As DNA, the CDR3 is TGCGCCAGCAGCTTGGGACAGGGCGATGAAGCTTTCTTT. Encoded protein: CASSLGQGDEAFF.

The V gene is TRBV7-2, the J gene TRBJ1-2; D not certain. The CDR3 spans 14 residues. With 3 bases removed from V and 4 bases from J, the gap between germline ends came to 12 bases. From germline, CDR1 is SGHTA and CDR2 FQGNSA. The CDR3 region is CASSLEDGFYGYTF. The CDR3, as DNA: TGTGCCAGCAGCTTGGAGGACGGGTTCTATGGCTACACCTTC.

The J gene is TRBJ2-7, the V gene TRBV11-2; D may be TRBD2 (5 bases). Germline assignment: CDR1 SGHAT and CDR2 FQNNGV. This CDR3 is built from 15 residues. The V and J ends lost 3 bases and 0 bases respectively, with 12 bases between them. CDR3 residues: CASSFGIEGSYEQYF. The CDR3 DNA follows: TGTGCCAGCAGCTTCGGTATAGAGGGCTCCTACGAGCAGTACTTC. Based on the CDR3 plus reference TRBV11-2 and TRBJ2-7, the full variable domain is EAGVAQSPRYKIIEKRQSVAFWCNPISGHATLYWYQQILGQGPKLLIQFQNNGVVDDSQLPKDRFSAERLKGVDSTLKIQPAKLEDSAVYLCASSFGIEGSYEQYFGPGTRLTVT.

The V gene is TRBV30, the J gene TRBJ2-1; 11 nucleotides line up with TRBD1. Germline V lookup: CDR1 GTSNPN, CDR2 SVGIG (reference sequence). J lost 5 bases, V lost 0 bases, and 9 bases had no gene match. The CDR3 length is 17 residues. For the CDR3, the DNA is TGTGCCTGGAGTGTAGATAGGACAGGGGGCTTCCACAATGAGCAGTTCTTC. It encodes CAWSVDRTGGFHNEQFF.

The chain recombines TRBV25-1 with TRBJ2-2, with a possible D match to TRBD1 (5 bases). The CDR3 loop spans 16 amino acids. Trimming removed 3 bases from V and 6 bases from J, with 17 bases in between. The germline CDR1 and CDR2 sequences are MGHDK and SYGVNS. The CDR3 region has the DNA TGTGCCAGCAGTGATTCGGACACCTCGGAGCCCGGGGAGCTGTTTTTT. This translates into CASSDSDTSEPGELFF.

Written as DNA, the CDR3 is TGTGCCAGCAGTGTCTGGGCGGGACAAGAGACCCAGTACTTC. As protein: CASSVWAGQETQYF. The chain has TRBV6-4 and TRBJ2-5, with D possibly being TRBD2 (6 bases). CDR1 is MRHNA and CDR2 is SNTAGT in the germline V gene. Between the trimmed V and J ends, which lost 4 bases and 2 bases, there was a span of 11 bases. The CDR3 is made up of 14 amino acids.

The chain couples TRBV30 to TRBJ1-4; a weak D match, TRBD1 (6 bases). The CDR3 contains 12 residues. The ends were cut back, 5 bases at V and 10 bases at J, with 14 bases in the middle. Germline CDR1 reads GTSNPN; CDR2 reads SVGIG (reference sequence). CDR3 residues: CAWGGTHGKLFF. The CDR3 coding sequence is TGTGCCTGGGGGGGGACACATGGAAAACTGTTTTTT. The variable domain in full, completed from reference TRBV30 and TRBJ1-4, reads SQTIHQWPATLVQPVGSPLSLECTVEGTSNPNLYWYRQAAGRGLQLLFYSVGIGQISSEVPQNLSASRPQDRQFILSSKKLLLSDSGFYLCAWGGTHGKLFFGSGTQLSVL.

This clone was seen once. The V call is TRBV5-1, the J call TRBJ2-6, with TRBD1 matching 8 bases. CDR3 length: 19 amino acids. The germline V gene has CDR1 SGHRS and CDR2 YFSETQ. The V gene end was trimmed by 4 bases and the J gene end by 2 bases; junction bases not matched to a gene: 14. The CDR3: CASSRMPGTGETGANVLTF. The CDR3 DNA reads as TGCGCCAGCAGCAGAATGCCCGGGACAGGCGAAACTGGGGCCAACGTCCTGACTTTC.

The chain employs TRBV7-6 and TRBJ2-3; no definite D call. This CDR3 has 14 amino acids. The V gene's germline CDR1 is SGHVS and CDR2 FNYEAQ. V was clipped by 0 bases and J by 2 bases, with 6 bases between them. The CDR3 DNA reads as TGTGCCAGCAGCTTAGCTACTACCACAGATACGCAGTATTTT. Its translation: CASSLATTTDTQYF.

The chain combines TRBV11-1 with TRBJ2-5, with TRBD1 identical over 9 bases. There are 13 residues in the CDR3. Looked up from germline, CDR1 is SGHAT and CDR2 is FQDESV (reference sequence). The V segment lost 5 bases and the J segment 5 bases; nucleotides outside the gene matches: 3. The CDR3 bases are TGTGCCAGCAGCGCCGACAGGGGGGAGACCCAGTACTTC. Protein: CASSADRGETQYF.